This passage covers 22 T cell receptor beta chains from one sample sequenced in a study of T cells in Graves' hyperthyroidism and ophthalmopathy. There were TCR beta CDR3 regions amplified from RNA transcripts. The HTBI set primed first-round TCR CDR3 RT-PCR. MiXCR was run by TCRdb on the multiplex PCR reads, yielding one entry per CDR3 protein. The sample lists 300,000 to 350,000 distinct CDR3 sequences, about a sixth occurring once. Sequencing used blood. The receptors were sampled from a woman in her 40s with Graves' ophthalmopathy.

This clonotype occurred many times. The chain couples TRBV7-6 to TRBJ1-5, with a tentative D call TRBD1 (5 bases). Germline CDR1 is SGHVS and CDR2 is FNYEAQ. Trimming took off 2 bases at V and 6 bases at J, with 14 bases between the two ends. This CDR3 contains 15 residues. The chain's CDR3 is CASSLRAGDSQPQHF. The CDR3 nucleotides read TGTGCCAGCAGCTTACGGGCGGGGGACTCTCAGCCCCAGCATTTT.

This clonotype was observed many times. The chain combines TRBV11-2 with TRBJ1-6, with D hard to call. The CDR3 contains 13 residues. Between the trimmed V and J ends, which lost 1 base and 14 bases, there was a span of 12 bases. In germline, CDR1 is SGHAT, CDR2 FQNNGV. CDR3 protein: CASSLGPAGALHF. The CDR3 DNA sequence: TGTGCCAGCAGCTTAGGGCCAGCGGGAGCCCTCCACTTT.

This clonotype was detected ten times or more. CDR3 in amino acids: CASTPEPNTIYF. The CDR3 DNA is TGTGCCAGCACGCCGGAGCCTAACACCATATATTTT. The rearrangement joins TRBV28 to TRBJ1-3; D gene unclear. The ends were cut back, 7 bases at V and 7 bases at J, with 11 bases in the middle. CDR3 length: 12 amino acids. Germline V gene data show CDR1 as MDHEN and CDR2 as SYDVKM.

This clonotype was found many times. V gene TRBV11-2 combines with J gene TRBJ2-5, with 11 nucleotides matching TRBD2. CDR1 SGHAT and CDR2 FQNNGV come from the germline V gene. This CDR3 spans 15 amino acids. Trimming removed 5 bases from V and 1 base from J; junction bases left unmatched: 3. In DNA form, the CDR3 reads TGTGCCAGCAGCAAAGGGACTAGCGGCCAAGAGACCCAGTACTTC. This translates into CASSKGTSGQETQYF.

The table lists this clonotype with many counts. A much larger clone lies a single base off, so this may be a read error. The chain employs TRBV24-1 and TRBJ1-2, with D possibly TRBD1 on 6 matching bases. Germline lookup yields CDR1 KGHDR and CDR2 SFDVKD. The CDR3 totals 14 residues. The DNA of the CDR3 is TGTGCCATCAGTGGGACACCCTCCAACTATGGCTACACCTTC. Residues: CAISGTPSNYGYTF.

This clonotype came up many times. The rearrangement uses TRBV20-1 and TRBJ1-2, with a possible D match to TRBD1 (5 bases). Trimming cost V 7 bases and J 3 bases, with 12 bases left between them. CDR3 length equals 12 residues. Looked up from germline, CDR1 is DFQATT and CDR2 is SNEGSKA (reference sequence). The CDR3 protein is CSGSGGDYGYTF. For the CDR3, the DNA is TGCAGTGGGTCGGGGGGGGACTATGGCTACACCTTC.

This chain uses TRBV28 with TRBJ2-7, with TRBD1 identical over 9 bases. The trim removed 5 bases at V and 3 bases at J, leaving 11 bases unmatched. From germline, CDR1 is MDHEN and CDR2 SYDVKM. CDR3 length: 16 residues. The CDR3 spells CASSPPSGTGLYEQYF. In nucleotides, the CDR3 is TGTGCCAGCAGTCCACCATCCGGGACAGGGCTCTACGAGCAGTACTTC.

This chain links TRBV11-1 with TRBJ1-1; no clear D. Deletions cut 1 base from V and 0 bases from J, with 9 bases between. The CDR3 is 15 amino acids. Germline values: CDR1 SGHAT, CDR2 FQDESV (reference sequence). The CDR3 sequence: CASSLDGYMNTEAFF. The CDR3 DNA follows: TGTGCCAGCAGCTTAGATGGCTACATGAACACTGAAGCTTTCTTT.

There are many counts of this clonotype. The chain recombines TRBV27 with TRBJ2-5; 8 bases match TRBD2. The length of the CDR3 is 13 residues. Germline V gene sequence: CDR1 MNHEY, CDR2 SMNVEV (reference sequence). J gave up 9 bases and V 3 bases, and 6 bases lay outside the gene matches. The CDR3 protein is CASSFDPGGAQYF. In DNA, the CDR3 is TGTGCCAGCAGTTTTGATCCGGGAGGGGCCCAGTACTTC.

This clonotype was recorded many times. The chain recombines TRBV12-3 or TRBV12-4 with TRBJ2-7; TRBD1 aligns across 7 bases. The V gene end was trimmed by 6 bases and the J gene end by 2 bases; junction bases not matched to a gene: 7. The CDR3 runs 14 residues. The CDR3 coding sequence is TGTGCCAGCAGGCCACAGGGGTTTCCCTACGAGCAGTACTTC. It codes for CASRPQGFPYEQYF.

This clonotype was seen a handful of times. This chain joins TRBV5-4 and TRBJ2-5; 11 bases match TRBD2. The CDR3 spans 16 residues. V gave up 4 bases and J gave up 1 base; unmatched junction bases: 6. Germline lookup yields CDR1 SGHNT and CDR2 YYREEE (reference sequence). The CDR3 bases are TGTGCCAGCAGCAAGACTAGCGGGATGAGCCAAGAGACCCAGTACTTC. Protein product: CASSKTSGMSQETQYF.

At least ten counts were recorded for this clonotype. The chain couples TRBV11-3 to TRBJ1-1; no clear D gene. The CDR3 has 12 residues. The V end was cut by 5 bases, the J end by 3 bases, with 7 bases between. CDR1 and CDR2 (germline): SGHNT, YENEEA. The CDR3 DNA reads TGTGCCAGCAGCGCTGAGGACACTGAAGCTTTCTTT. Its translation: CASSAEDTEAFF.

This clonotype was recorded a few times. The V and J genes are TRBV30 and TRBJ2-7; D is perhaps TRBD2 (5 bases). V was trimmed by 7 bases and J by 3 bases, leaving 13 bases between them. Germline-derived CDR1 and CDR2 are GTSNPN and SVGIG (reference sequence). This CDR3 is 12 amino acids long. In DNA form, the CDR3 reads TGTGCCTCTCGGACCGGGATCTACGAGCAGTACTTC. It specifies CASRTGIYEQYF.

Comment on this clonotype: A much larger clone differs by one base, so this may be a read error. The chain is built from TRBV5-4 and TRBJ2-7, with a possible D match to TRBD1 (6 bases). Germline V lookup: CDR1 SGHNT, CDR2 YYREEE (reference sequence). This CDR3 is built from 16 residues. Trimming shortened V by 4 bases and J by 5 bases, and 22 bases separated the two germline ends. CDR3 bases: TGTGCCAGCAGCGGCCGCCCCGGGACATCCGTTGACGAGCAGTACTTC. Encoded protein: CASSGRPGTSVDEQYF.

This clonotype came up a few times. The CDR3 protein is CSARDLSGSFYGELFF. The CDR3 DNA reads as TGCAGTGCTAGAGATCTTAGCGGGAGTTTTTACGGGGAGCTGTTTTTT. The V gene is TRBV20-1, the J gene TRBJ2-2, with 9 bases aligning to TRBD2. The CDR3 consists of 16 residues. Germline V gene sequence: CDR1 DFQATT, CDR2 SNEGSKA (reference sequence). V gave up 0 bases and J gave up 7 bases; unmatched junction bases: 9.

This clonotype was recorded many times. The J gene is TRBJ2-7, the V gene TRBV29-1; weak D call: TRBD2 (5 bases). The CDR3 extends over 14 amino acids. The V gene lost 4 bases and the J gene lost 6 bases, with 19 bases spanning the gap. The germline V gene encodes CDR1 SQVTM and CDR2 ANQGSEA. CDR3 in amino acids: CSVVWQAIGGEQYF. The DNA for the CDR3 is TGCAGCGTTGTTTGGCAGGCCATCGGAGGCGAGCAGTACTTC.

Ten or more counts support this clonotype. The CDR3 does not end in the conserved phenylalanine or tryptophan, so this is likely a read error. The DNA is left out, because the CDR3 cannot be placed on it with certainty; the CDR3 is given as TCRdb lists it. CDR3 region: CASSYPERGDR. The chain combines TRBV6-2 or TRBV6-3 with TRBJ1-2. CDR1 is MNHEY and CDR2 is SVGEGT in the germline V gene. 11 amino acids form the CDR3, both terminal residues included.

This rearrangement joins TRBV6-5 to TRBJ2-5; 10 nucleotides align to TRBD2. V lost 2 bases to trimming and J lost 5 bases; unmatched junction nucleotides: 5. Per germline, CDR1 MNHEY and CDR2 SVGAGI. This CDR3 contains 15 residues. CDR3: CASSYRAGGLETQYF. CDR3 DNA sequence: TGTGCCAGCAGTTACCGAGCGGGAGGGTTGGAGACCCAGTACTTC.

Details on this clonotype: One end of the junction varies from germline; a read error may be responsible. V usage is TRBV12-3 or TRBV12-4 and J usage is TRBJ1-5; 7 nucleotides align to TRBD1. The CDR3 sequence is 12 residues long. CDR3 DNA: TGTGCCAGCAGCCGGACAGGCCAGCCCCAGCCTTTT. As protein: CASSRTGQPQPF.

This clonotype has a count of ten or more. The V and J genes are TRBV6-5 and TRBJ1-6; 11 nucleotides align to TRBD1. The CDR3 covers 17 residues. Germline V gene sequence: CDR1 MNHEY, CDR2 SVGAGI. V was pared by 2 bases and J by 9 bases, with 9 bases of the junction left unmatched. CDR3 in DNA: TGTGCCAGCAGTTACGCCGGACAGGGGGCGCAGGGTTCACCCCTCCACTTT. As protein: CASSYAGQGAQGSPLHF.

This clonotype was counted ten times or more. For the CDR3, the DNA is TGCGCCAGCAGTAGACAGGCAAACACTGAAGCTTTCTTT. Protein: CASSRQANTEAFF. The chain couples TRBV5-1 to TRBJ1-1; tentatively, D is TRBD1 (6 bases). The CDR3 consists of 13 residues. Trimming removed 5 bases from V and 2 bases from J, with 10 bases in between. Germline V gives CDR1 SGHRS, CDR2 YFSETQ.

Ten or more counts support this clonotype. The gene calls are TRBV12-3 or TRBV12-4 and TRBJ1-5; 7 bases line up with TRBD1. The CDR3 runs to 14 residues. Unmatched junction bases numbered 3, after V lost 1 base and J lost 6 bases. Here the CDR3 DNA reads TGTGCCAGCAGTTTAGGCAGGGGGAGTCAGCCCCAGCATTTT. As protein: CASSLGRGSQPQHF.